This TCR beta chain appears in the sequencing data of a study of identical twins. Study results and caveats: The presence of invariant MAIT and iNKT cells could partly confound analyses of zero-insertion sequences.

TCRdb redid the calling of the 5' RACE reads with MiXCR, one entry per CDR3 protein. This sample has some 760,000 distinct CDR3 sequences, with about 18% found just once. CDR1 and CDR2 from the germline V gene are LGHNA and YSLEER. V gave up 5 bases and J gave up 8 bases, with 16 bases separating them. The CDR3 consists of 14 residues. There are a few counts of this clonotype. Its antigen is currently unknown. This sample was shared with a second study, whose subject was T cells expressing NK-cell markers.

The source material was PBMCs. The chain is built from TRBV4-3 and TRBJ2-1; the D gene is possibly TRBD1 (5 bases). The TCR was taken from a woman aged 18-29 years in good health. CDR3 bases: TGCGCCAGCAGCAGGGGTTACGAATCGTATGAGCAGTTCTTC. It is translated as CASSRGYESYEQFF.